The 10 T cell receptor beta chains in this list originate from one sample, sequenced in a study of blood T cell repertoires in COVID-19. The protocol was immunoSEQ multiplex PCR, while the TCRdb copy is restricted to in-frame clones and leaves out a portion. This sample has 140,000 or so clones, with around 76% found just once. The sequenced sample consisted of peripheral blood. All receptors derive from a man between 60 and 70 years old with acute or convalescent COVID-19.

V and J are TRBV5-1 and TRBJ2-7; 7 nucleotides line up with TRBD1. Germline trimming cut 4 bases from V and 1 base from J; bases unmatched to any gene: 8. Germline V lookup: CDR1 SGHRS, CDR2 YFSETQ. This CDR3 is 15 amino acids long. This CDR3 reads CASSLTGAGSYEQYF. The CDR3 DNA follows: TGCGCCAGCAGCCTTACAGGGGCCGGTTCCTACGAGCAGTACTTC.

The chain uses TRBV7-9 and TRBJ2-1; TRBD1 matches 8 bases. Per the germline V gene, CDR1 is SEHNR and CDR2 is FQNEAQ (reference sequence). This CDR3 contains 13 residues. The V and J ends lost 10 bases and 2 bases, in that order; junction bases with no gene match: 4. This CDR3 is CATPGQAYNEQFF. The CDR3 region has the DNA TGTGCCACACCGGGACAGGCCTACAATGAGCAGTTCTTC.

The chain links TRBV7-9 to TRBJ1-1, with TRBD1 identical over 9 bases. The junction had 13 bases not matched to a gene; V was cut back by 3 bases and J by 5 bases. CDR1 and CDR2 from the germline V gene are SEHNR and FQNEAQ (reference sequence). CDR3 size: 17 residues. The CDR3 DNA is TGTGCCAGCAGCTTTGGACAGGGGCGAGCAAGGGGGACTGAAGCTTTCTTT. Translation: CASSFGQGRARGTEAFF.

This sequence joins TRBV6-1 and TRBJ2-2; 11 nucleotides agree with TRBD2. Germline V gives CDR1 MNHNS, CDR2 SASEGT. The CDR3 totals 18 residues. V lost 2 bases to trimming and J lost 5 bases; unmatched junction nucleotides: 10. The CDR3 region has the DNA TGTGCCAGCAGTGAAAGCGGTAGCGGGAGGGCCAGGACCGGGGAGCTGTTTTTT. This sequence encodes CASSESGSGRARTGELFF.

This clone was detected once. The gene calls are TRBV3-1 (or the pseudogene TRBV3-2) and TRBJ2-7; 7 nucleotides match TRBD2. Trimming removed 7 bases from V and 7 bases from J; junction bases left unmatched: 10. The CDR3 sequence is 13 residues long. CDR1 and CDR2 (germline): LGHDT, YNNKEL (reference sequence). The CDR3 DNA is TGTGCCAGCAACGTCGGGAGGATAGGAGAGCAGTACTTC. Translated, it gives CASNVGRIGEQYF.

In the case of this clone: One base away lies a much larger clone, so this may be a sequencing read error. Other DNA sequences of this sample code for an identical CDR3. This rearrangement joins TRBV5-4 to TRBJ2-5; TRBD1 might be the D (6 bases). CDR1 is SGHNT and CDR2 is YYREEE in the germline V gene (reference sequence). Trimming pared 4 bases from V and 5 bases from J, leaving 6 bases between. The CDR3 is 11 amino acids. The CDR3: CASSQGETQYF. For the CDR3, the DNA is TGTGCCAGCAGCCAGGGGGAGACCCAGTACTTC.

This clone was seen just once. V usage is TRBV19 and J usage is TRBJ1-3; D not resolved. Germline V gene data show CDR1 as LNHDA and CDR2 as SQIVND (reference sequence). There are 14 residues in the CDR3. V dropped 6 bases and J dropped 4 bases, with 13 bases sitting between them. CDR3 sequence reads: CASRELVAGNTIYF. The CDR3 DNA sequence: TGTGCCAGTAGGGAGTTGGTAGCCGGAAACACCATATATTTT.

This chain uses TRBV29-1 with TRBJ1-1; 8 bases line up with TRBD1. Germline-derived CDR1 and CDR2 are SQVTM and ANQGSEA. This CDR3 comprises 14 residues. After removal of 7 bases from V and 1 base from J, the junction contained 8 bases not matched to a gene. CDR3 nucleotides: TGCAGCGGAGGACAGGGTGTGACGAACACTGAAGCTTTCTTT. Protein: CSGGQGVTNTEAFF.

The rearrangement joins TRBV19 to TRBJ1-5, with D unclear. The V end was cut by 9 bases, the J end by 4 bases, with 10 bases between. Germline lookup yields CDR1 LNHDA and CDR2 SQIVND (reference sequence). This CDR3 comprises 12 residues. The CDR3 DNA reads TGTGCCAGCACCGAGGGTAATCAGCCCCAGCATTTT. Translating it yields CASTEGNQPQHF.

Comments on this clone: This specimen includes other DNA sequences encoding the same CDR3. V gene TRBV6-5 combines with J gene TRBJ2-3, with 13 bases matching TRBD2. The CDR3 runs to 14 residues. The junction had 0 bases not matched to a gene; V was cut back by 6 bases and J by 3 bases. The V gene's germline CDR1 is MNHEY and CDR2 SVGAGI. The CDR3 DNA reads TGTGCCAGCAGGGGACTAGCGGGAACAGATACGCAGTATTTT. This encodes CASRGLAGTDTQYF.